This T cell receptor beta chain was documented in a study of CD8 T cells in Susac syndrome. Study summary: Each patient with Susac syndrome, at the time of blood draw, was therapy-naive, on corticosteroids, or on intravenous immunoglobulin alone.

Bulk CD8+ and CD4+ cells came from magnetic negative isolation; CD8+ TEMRA by FACS. An amount of RNA that ranged from roughly 0.45 to 1 ug was reverse transcribed with random hexamers. One entry per CDR3 protein, called by TCRdb with MiXCR from the immunoSEQ multiplex PCR reads. The table records about 180,000 distinct CDR3 sequences, about 96% of them present only once. This CDR3 is 17 amino acids long. The J segment lost 7 bases and the V segment lost 7 bases, leaving 16 bases of the junction unmatched. Germline CDR1 reads LGHDT; CDR2 reads YNNKEL (reference sequence). The sample was CD4+ T cells from PBMCs. This receptor was taken from a human donor with Susac syndrome. V is TRBV3-1 and J is TRBJ2-1, with 10 bases identical to TRBD2. Here the CDR3 DNA reads TGTGCCAGCAACCACGGTAGGGTAGCGGGAGGTGGGAATGAGCAGTTCTTC. It translates to CASNHGRVAGGGNEQFF.